This section outlines one T cell receptor (delta chain) sequence together with its context. This clone has just a few counts. Its target antigen remains unknown. A far larger clone is only one base removed, so a read error is likely. The sample carries other DNA sequences with the same CDR3. The data were produced on an Illumina MiSeq. Clonotypes were called again by TCRdb from the public reads via CATT, and duplicate nucleotide sequences were then merged into one entry. The sample includes roughly 3,000 delta-chain clones, with about 4% observed a single time. The top ten clones comprise about a sixth of the sample. This specimen comes from a study of gamma-delta chains in newborns, infants, children (dated by TCRdb to between 2018 and 2021). Notes on the research overall: According to the study title, microbial exposure causes polyclonal expansion of innate gammadelta T cells right after birth. Right after human newborns were born, the researchers looked at the way microbial exposure shaped their populations of innate gammadelta T cells.

CDR1 is given as GEAIGNYY and CDR2 as EKD, both from the germline V gene. Taken from cysteine to phenylalanine, the CDR3 has 14 residues. Of the read, only the CDR3 DNA is kept; its 42 bases are in frame from base 1. After removal of 7 bases from V and 0 bases from J, the junction retains 6 bases not matched to a gene. The origin of this receptor is a child who was a newborn, infant or young child, either healthy, febrile or measles-vaccinated (not recorded which). The chain couples TRDV2 to TRDJ1, and TRDD3 aligns with 8 junction nucleotides. The sequenced sample was blood. The nucleotide sequence is given as TGTGCCTGCGACCGACTGGGGGACACCGATAAACTCATCTTT. Translation gives CACDRLGDTDKLIF.